This T cell receptor (beta chain) was retrieved from a study of T cell repertoires in aging, cancer and after chemotherapy. The V and J ends lost 3 bases and 0 bases, in that order; junction bases with no gene match: 7. Germline CDR1 is SGHRS and CDR2 is YFSETQ. This CDR3 has 16 amino acids. Rearranged V-D-J TRB sequences were amplified with a mixed TRB-A/B primer pool. MiXCR, applied by TCRdb to the multiplex PCR reads, yields one record per CDR3 protein. The profile shows under 4,000 distinct CDR3 sequences, approximately 30% of them singletons. Peripheral blood genomic DNA, not sorted cells or RNA, was the template.

The material sequenced was blood. The J gene is TRBJ2-5, the V gene TRBV5-1, with TRBD2 matching over 8 bases. The sequence was obtained from a human donor with a solid tumor. CDR3 residues: CASSWGMTSDQETQYF. CDR3 in DNA: TGCGCCAGCAGCTGGGGCATGACTAGCGACCAAGAGACCCAGTACTTC.